The subject of this entry is one T cell receptor (beta chain). Its antigen is undetermined. Germline V gene sequence: CDR1 DFQATT, CDR2 SNEGSKA (reference sequence). The CDR3 has 15 amino acids. The sample originates from a study of tumor and adjacent non-tumor tissue in lung cancer. The overall study: Aged roughly 31 to 76 years, patients included nine to ten men and about five women with stage I to III disease. Each sample yielded 4 million to 5 million productive TCRbeta reads on average. Study-level results: Tumor tissue had significantly higher TCR diversity than normal lung. In normal lung, the top 100 clones were significantly more dominant than in tumor.

This sample's RNA came from whole unsorted tissue. More than 3 cm separated this lung sample from the edge of the tumor. TCRbeta libraries were built with three rounds of nested PCR, modified from ARM-PCR. TCRdb ran MiXCR on the multiplex PCR reads and lists one entry per CDR3 protein. In the table there are around 74,000 distinct CDR3 sequences, 55% to 70% of which are singletons. The chain uses TRBV20-1 and TRBJ2-1, with 8 bases identical to TRBD2. The tail of the sequence fits TRBJ2-7 better, so the J call may be wrong. The sequence was obtained from a woman between 45 and 65 years old with non-small cell lung cancer. Sequencing was performed on distant non-tumor lung tissue. The CDR3 sequence is CSARAISGTYNEQYF. The CDR3 DNA is TGCAGTGCTAGAGCAATTAGCGGGACCTACAATGAGCAGTACTTC.